The subject of this entry is one TCR beta chain. The specificity of this receptor is unknown. The sample holds no much larger clone one base away, and base qualities are not on file. TCRbeta CDR3 regions were amplified from genomic DNA by means of the immunoSEQ Assay, a bias-controlled multiplex PCR. The original methods were these. Within the assay, amplification of reference gene primers was used to estimate how many nucleated cells each sample contained. To quantify the absolute abundance of each unique TCRbeta CDR3 rearrangement, sequence reads were collapsed and filtered. For each sample, productive Simpson clonality was calculated as the square root of Simpson's diversity index across productive rearrangements. The clones in this table, taken by TCRdb from immuneACCESS, are in-frame only. Not every clone is retained; where verified, under half of the shortfall comes from an unresolved V gene, and the cause of the rest is unknown. V and J calls plus clone size are reproduced from that table; the DNA served to infer D and trimming. The sample includes tens of thousands of clones, with approximately 85% observed a single time. 4% to 5.5% of the sample goes to the ten largest clones.

The sample belongs to a study of blood T cell repertoires in COVID-19 (dated by TCRdb to 2020 to 2022). Background on the whole study: Collaborator samples came from the United States, Italy and Spain and covered acute and convalescent phases of COVID-19. The prospective study material was composed of cDNA or gDNA derived from T cells, B-cell-depleted T cells, or PBMCs. Subjects who had been exposed to COVID-19, were actively infected with it, or had recovered from it provided the deeply sampled blood TCRbeta repertoires that made up the dataset. The repertoires were released in a freely available public database meant as a resource for research on the immune response to SARS-CoV-2. The samples were drawn from two sources: the first 160 participants of the ongoing ImmuneRACE study, and some 1,300 subjects contributed by 6 global collaborators. Sample metadata almost always included a de-identified subject ID, COVID-19 status, age in years and sex. Where available, HLA class I and class II types were obtained from metadata supplied by the sample provider rather than from assay-based typing. Points the paper makes about the study in general: How much clinical and demographic metadata was included differed by source and by participant, and the metadata was provided uncurated.

The collaborating institutions used their own protocols to collect whole blood in K2EDTA tubes. For TCRbeta analysis, collaborators shipped samples in one of three forms: frozen whole blood, isolated PBMCs, or DNA extracted from either of those sample types. The clonotype originates from a man older than 75 with acute or convalescent COVID-19. The sequencing input was peripheral blood.

The CDR3 protein sequence reads: CASSILATGREKLFF. The DNA sequence is as follows: TGTGCCAGTAGTATCCTAGCAACGGGTCGGGAAAAACTGTTTTTT. The chain links TRBV19 with TRBJ1-4, with no confident D gene call. Trimming removed 3 bases from V and 8 bases from J, leaving 16 bases between the germline ends. CDR3 length: 15 amino acids, cysteine to phenylalanine. Left in the record is the CDR3 DNA by itself, 45 bases read in frame from the first base. CDR1 and CDR2, looked up from the germline V gene (reference sequence), are LNHDA and SQIVND.